This TCR beta chain was sequenced in a study of shared clonotypes between healthy human individuals. Germline values: CDR1 LGHNA, CDR2 YSLEER. CDR3 length: 15 residues. The V and J ends lost 4 bases and 4 bases, in that order; junction bases with no gene match: 7. Study-level points and caveats: Clonotypes not shared had lower generation probabilities than those common to all four donors.

HIV-negative, healthy adults without recent acute infections or vaccinations were the donors. A CD45RA-negative memory subset and a CD45RA+ naive subset were separated from the CD4+ cells. The method was immunoSEQ multiplex PCR; TCRdb's version includes in-frame clones alone and lacks a portion of them. Of roughly 2,500,000 clones in the sample, over 85% were seen once. This clone is a singleton in its sample. The antigen is not known. The chain couples TRBV4-3 to TRBJ1-2; 9 nucleotides match TRBD1. The TCR originated in a man aged 18 to 30 in good health. Some clones in this sample may be carry-over from other donors' samples. Sequenced input: naive CD4+ T cells from PBMCs. Specified subset: CD45RA+ positively selected. The CDR3 loop reads CASSPGTGRTYGYTF. The DNA of the CDR3 is TGCGCCAGCAGCCCGGGGACAGGGCGTACCTATGGCTACACCTTC.